This T cell receptor beta chain was sequenced during a study of T cell responses to AZD1222 COVID-19 vaccine. Germline CDR1 is SGHTA and CDR2 is FQGTGA. V gave up 5 bases and J gave up 7 bases; unmatched junction bases: 5. The CDR3 is 12 residues long. Using immunoSEQ multiplex PCR, the repertoire was profiled, and TCRdb retains in-frame clones only, with some absent. Among approximately 100,000 clones listed, about 93% were seen once. Sequences were derived from peripheral blood, sampled on day 0 of AZD1222 vaccination. The sequence came from an adult in good health. The J gene is TRBJ2-7, the V gene TRBV7-3, with 7 bases lining up with TRBD2. CDR3 sequence reads: CASSQPGGEQYF. CDR3 in DNA: TGTGCCAGCAGCCAACCGGGGGGAGAGCAGTACTTC.